The rows below give T cell receptor beta chains drawn from one sample of a study of response to subunit inactivated influenza vaccine. One entry per CDR3 protein, called by TCRdb with MiXCR from the RT-PCR reads. This table has roughly 550,000 distinct CDR3 sequences, around 25% appearing once. These data also formed part of another study, on T cells expressing NK-cell markers.

Sequencing was performed on CD4+ T cells sorted from PBMCs, taken 12 days after vaccination. These receptors were obtained from a man aged 50-59 years who received an inactivated influenza vaccine. CDR3s include the opening cysteine and the closing phenylalanine or tryptophan. Clone size, where shown, is once, few, many, or a class for clones that have expanded.

clone size	J gene	V gene	CDR3 protein
.	TRBJ2-1	TRBV5-4	CASSLGARVISGSSNEQFF
.	TRBJ2-5	TRBV9	CASSVGTSWKETQYF
few	TRBJ2-7	TRBV10-3	CAISEIGASYEQYF
few	TRBJ2-2	TRBV6-1	CASSELGQARTGELFF
few	TRBJ2-1	TRBV4-1	CASSQKNPSPYNEQFF
few	TRBJ1-2	TRBV24-1	CATSLQGYGYTF
.	TRBJ2-1	TRBV13	CASRALDRGPEVYEQFF
few	TRBJ2-3	TRBV29-1	CSVEGRSTDTQYF
few	TRBJ2-7	TRBV14	CASSPLGVAGAYEQYF
.	TRBJ2-4	TRBV20-1	CSARDISGGSAKNIQYF
.	TRBJ2-7	TRBV28	CASSLIAGTYEQYF
.	TRBJ2-5	TRBV25-1	CASSDSTGTGVETQYF
.	TRBJ2-5	TRBV4-1	CASSQVSSSQETQYF
.	TRBJ2-2	TRBV5-1	CASSLAGVPGELFF
few	TRBJ2-3	TRBV7-2	CASRRDRLTFTDTQYF
.	TRBJ1-2	TRBV18	CASSPREAEGYTF
.	TRBJ2-2	TRBV24-1	CATSEVGQGLAGELFF
few	TRBJ2-7	TRBV15	CATSRSSFSEQYF
many	TRBJ2-1	TRBV5-1	CASSSGLAGAHNEQFF
few	TRBJ1-3	TRBV7-2	CASSRGQSSGNTIYF
.	TRBJ1-1	TRBV11-1	CASSPSADTEAFF
few	TRBJ1-1	TRBV5-1	CASSGHQGRNTEAFF
.	TRBJ1-1	TRBV5-1	CASSLARGAEAFF
.	TRBJ2-7	TRBV28	CASSPYRVSSEQYF
few	TRBJ2-6	TRBV11-2	CASSMLQGTTSSGANVLTF
few	TRBJ1-2	TRBV29-1	CSVEDPTGPYGYTF
few	TRBJ2-1	TRBV11-1	CASSAGLAGGKTYNEQFF
.	TRBJ2-5	TRBV5-1	CASSLMTQETQYF
.	TRBJ2-1	TRBV19	CASNPSDRVNEQFF
.	TRBJ1-6	TRBV7-2	CASRRIQGASNSPLHF
few	TRBJ2-7	TRBV7-9	CASSFSGFPYEQYF
.	TRBJ1-2	TRBV12-3/TRBV12-4	CASSSERTVTF
few	TRBJ2-7	TRBV7-9	CASSSLAGGSSYEQYF
many	TRBJ2-3	TRBV3-1	CASSPHGADTQYF
few	TRBJ1-4	TRBV28	CASSGQGAGDEKLFF
.	TRBJ2-7	TRBV28	CASRNLMVGALSYEQYF
few	TRBJ1-2	TRBV4-2	CASSQGYRPFGYTF
.	TRBJ2-5	TRBV5-1	CASSSGKRGRETQYF
.	TRBJ2-1	TRBV7-2	CASSLEYSNNEQFF
few	TRBJ2-5	TRBV9	CASSVGSPAGETQYF
.	TRBJ1-5	TRBV12-3/TRBV12-4	CASGQAINQPQHF
.	TRBJ1-2	TRBV20-1	CSAPGQLLDGGYTF
few	TRBJ2-2	TRBV30	CAWSVLAGLNTGELFF
.	TRBJ1-2	TRBV6-2/TRBV6-3	CASSYLEGHSEGYTF
.	TRBJ2-7	TRBV20-1	CSARERLAYEQYF
few	TRBJ2-5	TRBV6-2/TRBV6-3	CASSLRVRYQETQYF
.	TRBJ2-7	TRBV5-1	CASSFGTVQSYEQYF
few	TRBJ2-7	TRBV29-1	CSVDVMGGDYEQYF